This T cell receptor (beta chain) originates from a study of blood T cell repertoires in COVID-19. On the study more broadly: Spain, Italy and the United States supplied samples that represented acute and convalescent COVID-19. T cells, B-cell-depleted T cells, or PBMCs provided the cDNA or gDNA that served as material.

Repertoires were generated with immunoSEQ multiplex PCR, while TCRdb's copy carries only in-frame clones and drops some. The sample lists roughly 200,000 clones, nearly 90% occurring once. Trimming left V 0 bases short and J 7 bases short, with 8 bases between. The germline CDR1 and CDR2 sequences are SGHNT and YYREEE (reference sequence). This CDR3 is built from 14 residues. The chain has TRBV5-4 and TRBJ1-6; TRBD1 is a possible D gene (5 bases). Sample: peripheral blood. This receptor was taken from a middle-aged man with acute or convalescent COVID-19. The CDR3 reads CASSLDRTNSPLHF. The CDR3 DNA reads TGTGCCAGCAGCTTGGACAGGACGAATTCACCCCTCCACTTT. The full variable domain, rest sourced from reference TRBV5-4 and TRBJ1-6, is ETGVTQSPTHLIKTRGQQVTLRCSSQSGHNTVSWYQQALGQGPQFIFQYYREEENGRGNFPPRFSGLQFPNYSSELNVNALELDDSALYLCASSLDRTNSPLHFGNGTRLTVT.